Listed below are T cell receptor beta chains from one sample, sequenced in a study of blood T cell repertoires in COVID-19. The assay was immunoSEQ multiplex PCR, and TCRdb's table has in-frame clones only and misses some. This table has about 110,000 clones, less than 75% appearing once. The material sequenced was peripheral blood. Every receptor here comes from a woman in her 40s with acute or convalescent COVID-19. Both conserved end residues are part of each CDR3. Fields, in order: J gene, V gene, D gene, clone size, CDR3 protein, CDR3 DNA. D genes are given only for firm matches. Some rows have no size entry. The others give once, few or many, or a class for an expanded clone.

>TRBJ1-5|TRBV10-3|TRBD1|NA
CAIRGDRGGDQPQHF
TGTGCCATCAGGGGAGACAGGGGAGGGGATCAGCCCCAGCATTTT
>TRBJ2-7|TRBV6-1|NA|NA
CASSLSREQYF
TGTGCCAGCAGTCTGAGTCGCGAGCAGTACTTC
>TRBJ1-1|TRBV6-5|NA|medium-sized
CASSPTRNTEAFF
TGTGCCAGCAGCCCCACTAGGAACACTGAAGCTTTCTTT
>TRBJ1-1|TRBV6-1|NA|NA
CASSVAGGAEAFF
TGTGCCAGCAGTGTAGCTGGGGGGGCTGAAGCTTTCTTT
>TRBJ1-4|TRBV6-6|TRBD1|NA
CASRTTGAGEKLFF
TGTGCCAGCAGGACAACAGGGGCCGGTGAAAAACTGTTTTTT
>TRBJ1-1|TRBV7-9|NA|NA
CASSRTSGLTEAFF
TGTGCCAGCAGCCGAACCTCAGGGTTGACTGAAGCTTTCTTT
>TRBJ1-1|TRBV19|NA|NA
CASSASNTEAFF
TGTGCCAGTAGCGCGTCGAACACTGAAGCTTTCTTT
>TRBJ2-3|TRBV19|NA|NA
CASSPGQTDTQYF
TGTGCCAGTAGCCCCGGACAAACAGATACGCAGTATTTT
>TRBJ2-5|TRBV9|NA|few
CASSALGGLETQYF
TGTGCCAGCAGCGCATTGGGGGGGCTAGAGACCCAGTACTTC
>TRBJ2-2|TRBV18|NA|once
CASSGRGHTGELFF
TGTGCCAGCTCGGGCAGGGGTCACACCGGGGAGCTGTTTTTT
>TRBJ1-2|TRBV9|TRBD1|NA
CASSPGQGVGYTF
TGTGCCAGCAGCCCGGGACAGGGGGTAGGCTACACCTTC
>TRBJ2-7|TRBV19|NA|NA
CASKQGPSYEQYF
TGTGCCAGTAAGCAGGGGCCTTCCTACGAGCAGTACTTC
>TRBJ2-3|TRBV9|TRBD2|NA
CASSGDSGTSTDTQYF
TGTGCCAGCAGCGGGGATAGCGGGACCAGCACAGATACGCAGTATTTT
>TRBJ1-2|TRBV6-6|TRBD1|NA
CASTDPGQDGGYGYTF
TGTGCCAGCACCGACCCGGGACAGGACGGGGGCTATGGCTACACCTTC
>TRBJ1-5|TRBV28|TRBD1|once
CASTWGQGNQPQHF
TGTGCCAGCACCTGGGGACAGGGCAATCAGCCCCAGCATTTT
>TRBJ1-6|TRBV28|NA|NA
CASSPARWPGLGNSPLHF
TGTGCCAGCAGTCCCGCCAGGTGGCCAGGGCTAGGTAATTCACCCCTCCACTTT
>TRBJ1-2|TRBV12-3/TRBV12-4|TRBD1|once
CASSLDREAGYTF
TGTGCCAGCAGCTTGGACAGGGAAGCTGGCTACACCTTC
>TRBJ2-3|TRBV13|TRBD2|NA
CASSFLAGSSTDTQYF
TGTGCCAGCAGCTTTTTAGCGGGGAGTTCCACAGATACGCAGTATTTT
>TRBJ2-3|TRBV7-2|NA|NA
CASSLGTQDTQYF
TGTGCCAGCAGCTTGGGGACTCAAGATACGCAGTATTTT
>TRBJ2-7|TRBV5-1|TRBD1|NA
CASSFRDRTYEQYF
TGCGCCAGCAGCTTCCGGGACAGGACCTACGAGCAGTACTTC
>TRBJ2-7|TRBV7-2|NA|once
CASSSARVEQYF
TGTGCCAGCAGCTCCGCCAGGGTAGAGCAGTACTTC
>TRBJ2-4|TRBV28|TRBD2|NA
CASRKLAGVKNIQYF
TGTGCCAGCAGGAAACTAGCGGGGGTCAAAAACATTCAGTACTTC
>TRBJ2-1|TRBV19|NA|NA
CASSMPHDSSYNEQFF
TGTGCCAGTAGTATGCCCCACGATAGCTCCTACAATGAGCAGTTCTTC
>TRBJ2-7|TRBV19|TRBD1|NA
CASRRGQGTSNEQYF
TGTGCCAGTAGGCGTGGACAGGGGACCTCCAACGAGCAGTACTTC
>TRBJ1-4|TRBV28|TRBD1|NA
CASSTQGAGNEKLFF
TGTGCCAGCAGTACACAGGGGGCAGGAAATGAAAAACTGTTTTTT
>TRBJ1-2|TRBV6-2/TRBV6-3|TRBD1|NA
CASSSPDRATSGYTF
TGTGCCAGCAGCAGCCCGGACAGGGCCACGTCTGGCTACACCTTC
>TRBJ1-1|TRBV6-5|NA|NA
CASSYERKLEAFF
TGTGCCAGCAGTTACGAGAGAAAACTCGAAGCTTTCTTT
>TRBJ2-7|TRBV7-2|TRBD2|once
CASSLRVASGGLSYEQYF
TGTGCCAGCAGCTTAAGAGTCGCTAGCGGGGGCCTATCCTACGAGCAGTACTTC
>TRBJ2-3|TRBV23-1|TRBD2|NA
CASPGGDPTYTQYF
TGCGCCAGCCCCGGGGGGGACCCTACTTATACGCAGTATTTT
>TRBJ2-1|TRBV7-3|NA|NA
CASSPRVATYNEQFF
TGTGCCAGCAGCCCCCGGGTCGCCACCTACAATGAGCAGTTCTTC
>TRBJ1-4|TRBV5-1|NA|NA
CASSLDRAEEKLFF
TGCGCCAGCAGCTTGGACAGGGCCGAGGAAAAACTGTTTTTT
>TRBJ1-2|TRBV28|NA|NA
CAIGDIGYGYTF
TGTGCCATAGGGGATATCGGATATGGCTACACCTTC
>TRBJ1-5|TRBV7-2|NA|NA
CASSLRGTIGSNQPQHF
TGTGCCAGCAGCTTAAGGGGGACGATAGGAAGCAATCAGCCCCAGCATTTT
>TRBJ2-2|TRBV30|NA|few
CAWSVQGRTGELFF
TGTGCCTGGAGTGTACAGGGGAGGACCGGGGAGCTGTTTTTT
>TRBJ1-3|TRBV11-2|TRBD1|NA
CASSSTRTGGNTIYF
TGTGCCAGCAGCTCCACACGGACAGGGGGAAACACCATATATTTT
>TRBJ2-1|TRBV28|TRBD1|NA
CASSSPPGQGVNEQFF
TGTGCCAGCAGCTCCCCTCCGGGACAGGGGGTTAATGAGCAGTTCTTC
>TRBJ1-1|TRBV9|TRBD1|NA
CASSPQQGATEAFF
TGTGCCAGCAGCCCCCAACAGGGGGCCACTGAAGCTTTCTTT
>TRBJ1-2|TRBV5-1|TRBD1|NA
CASGDSDYGYTF
TGCGCCAGCGGGGACAGCGACTATGGCTACACCTTC
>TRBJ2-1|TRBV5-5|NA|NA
CASSLERNNEQFF
TGTGCCAGCAGCTTGGAGAGGAACAATGAGCAGTTCTTC
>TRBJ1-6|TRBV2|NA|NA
CASGQSSYNSPLHF
TGTGCCAGCGGGCAAAGCTCCTATAATTCACCCCTCCACTTT
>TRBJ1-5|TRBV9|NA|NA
CASSQAPNSNQPQHF
TGTGCCAGCAGCCAAGCACCTAATAGCAATCAGCCCCAGCATTTT
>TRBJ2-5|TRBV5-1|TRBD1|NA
CASSLGARGETQYF
TGCGCCAGCAGCTTGGGGGCCAGGGGGGAGACCCAGTACTTC
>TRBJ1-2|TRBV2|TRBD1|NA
CASSEWAGGNYGYTF
TGTGCCAGCAGTGAATGGGCAGGGGGCAACTATGGCTACACCTTC
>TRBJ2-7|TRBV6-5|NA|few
CASSLLTYEQYF
TGTGCCAGCAGTCTACTGACCTACGAGCAGTACTTC